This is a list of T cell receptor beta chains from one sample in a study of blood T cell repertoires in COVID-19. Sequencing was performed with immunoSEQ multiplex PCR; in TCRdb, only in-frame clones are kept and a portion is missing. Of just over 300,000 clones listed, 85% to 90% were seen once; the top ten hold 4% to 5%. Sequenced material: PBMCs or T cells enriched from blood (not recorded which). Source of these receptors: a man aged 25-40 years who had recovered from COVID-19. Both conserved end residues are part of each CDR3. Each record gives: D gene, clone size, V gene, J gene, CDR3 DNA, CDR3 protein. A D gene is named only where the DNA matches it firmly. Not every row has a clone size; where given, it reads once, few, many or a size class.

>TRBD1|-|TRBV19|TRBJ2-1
TGTGCCAGTAAACCACAGGGGAATGCTGCCTACAATGAGCAGTTCTTC
CASKPQGNAAYNEQFF
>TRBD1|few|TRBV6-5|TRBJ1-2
TGTGCCAGCAGTTACTGGGGACAGGGGGGGAATGGCTACACCTTC
CASSYWGQGGNGYTF
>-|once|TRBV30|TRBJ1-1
TGTGCCTGCCCCCGGTCCGAGGTTCCCCCCCGGACTGAAGCTTTCTTT
CACPRSEVPPRTEAFF
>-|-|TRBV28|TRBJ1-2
TGTGCCAGCAGTCCGGGAGGGGCTAACTATGGCTACACCTTC
CASSPGGANYGYTF
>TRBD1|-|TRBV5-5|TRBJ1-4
TGTGCCAGCAGCCTGGGACAGGTCCGGGCCGCGACTAATGAAAAACTGTTTTTT
CASSLGQVRAATNEKLFF
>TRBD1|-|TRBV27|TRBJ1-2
TGTGCCAGCAGGACGTCCGGGACAGGGGGCGGCTATGGCTACACCTTC
CASRTSGTGGGYGYTF
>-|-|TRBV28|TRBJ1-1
TGTGCCAGCAGTCGAAGGGGTGTTTTGGCAAGGGGGACTGAAGCTTTCTTT
CASSRRGVLARGTEAFF
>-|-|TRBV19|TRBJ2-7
TGTGCCAGTAGTTCCAGATCCCCGTTCCACGAGCAGTACTTC
CASSSRSPFHEQYF
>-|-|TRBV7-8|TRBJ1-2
TGTGCCAGCAGCTTAGGCCGGGAGGGCCCTTACACCTTC
CASSLGREGPYTF
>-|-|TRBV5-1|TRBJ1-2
TGCGCCAGCAGCTTGGTAGGGAGCGGCTATGGCTACACCTTC
CASSLVGSGYGYTF
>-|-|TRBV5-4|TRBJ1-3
TGTGCCAGCAGCACCCAGGGCGGGGTCCCCTCTGGAAACACCATATATTTT
CASSTQGGVPSGNTIYF
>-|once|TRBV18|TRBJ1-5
TGTGCCAGCTCACCAGGGCAGGGTCAGGGGAGCAATCAGCCCCAGCATTTT
CASSPGQGQGSNQPQHF